The subject of this entry is one T cell receptor beta chain. The antigen is not known. This could be a read error, since a much larger clone is one nucleotide away. V lost 5 bases to trimming and J lost 6 bases, with 20 bases between them. Germline CDR1 reads MNHEY; CDR2 reads SVGEGT. CDR3 size: 15 residues. The source material, RNA transcripts, was used to amplify TCR beta CDR3 regions. When the TCR CDR3 underwent first-round RT-PCR, the HTBI primer set was used. MiXCR was run by TCRdb on the multiplex PCR reads, yielding one entry per CDR3 protein. The table shows nearly 600,000 distinct CDR3 sequences, with about 14% occurring only once. Hyperthyroidism in the patients, aged 18 to 65, was newly diagnosed and under 2 months in duration. Clinical symptoms, serum thyroxine, TRAb, thyroid ultrasound and orbital computed tomography established diagnosis. The source of the PBMCs was approximately 9.5 ml of fresh peripheral blood.

These data come from a study of T cells in Graves' hyperthyroidism and ophthalmopathy. Study results and caveats: Patients with ophthalmopathy were separated from those with stable hyperthyroidism by a 13 V-J model.

The receptor was isolated from a woman aged 25 to 39 with Graves' hyperthyroidism that later progressed to Graves' ophthalmopathy. The source material was blood. This chain links TRBV6-2 or TRBV6-3 with TRBJ2-7; D is perhaps TRBD1 (6 bases). The CDR3 bases are TGTGCCAGCAGTGACCCAGGGGCTATCCGAAGCGAGCAGTACTTC. Translated: CASSDPGAIRSEQYF.